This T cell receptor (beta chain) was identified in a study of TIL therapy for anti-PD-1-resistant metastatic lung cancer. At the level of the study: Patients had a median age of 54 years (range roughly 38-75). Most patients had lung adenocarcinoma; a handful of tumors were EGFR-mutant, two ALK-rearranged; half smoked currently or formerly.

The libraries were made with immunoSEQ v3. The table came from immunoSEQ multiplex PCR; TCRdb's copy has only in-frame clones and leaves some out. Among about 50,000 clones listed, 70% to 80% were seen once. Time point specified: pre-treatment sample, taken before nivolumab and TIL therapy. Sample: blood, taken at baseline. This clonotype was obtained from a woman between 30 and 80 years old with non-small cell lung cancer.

CDR3 sequence: CASSLLDTEAFF. As DNA, the CDR3 is TGTGCCAGCAGCTTGCTGGACACTGAAGCTTTCTTT. V gene TRBV5-8 combines with J gene TRBJ1-1; D remains unclear. CDR1 is SGHTS and CDR2 is YDEGEE in the germline V gene. The CDR3 spans 12 residues. Trimming took off 1 base at V and 3 bases at J, with 4 bases between the two ends.